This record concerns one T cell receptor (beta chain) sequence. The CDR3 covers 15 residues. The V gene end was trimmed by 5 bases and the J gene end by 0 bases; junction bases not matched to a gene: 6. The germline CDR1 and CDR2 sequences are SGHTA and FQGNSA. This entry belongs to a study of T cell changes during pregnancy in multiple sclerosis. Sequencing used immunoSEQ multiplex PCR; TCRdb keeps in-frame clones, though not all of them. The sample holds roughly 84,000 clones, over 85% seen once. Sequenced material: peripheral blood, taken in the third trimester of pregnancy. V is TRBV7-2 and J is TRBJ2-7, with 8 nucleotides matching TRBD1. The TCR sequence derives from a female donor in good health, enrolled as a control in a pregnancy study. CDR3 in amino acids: CASSLQTGASYEQYF. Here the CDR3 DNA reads TGTGCCAGCAGCCTACAGACAGGGGCCTCCTACGAGCAGTACTTC.